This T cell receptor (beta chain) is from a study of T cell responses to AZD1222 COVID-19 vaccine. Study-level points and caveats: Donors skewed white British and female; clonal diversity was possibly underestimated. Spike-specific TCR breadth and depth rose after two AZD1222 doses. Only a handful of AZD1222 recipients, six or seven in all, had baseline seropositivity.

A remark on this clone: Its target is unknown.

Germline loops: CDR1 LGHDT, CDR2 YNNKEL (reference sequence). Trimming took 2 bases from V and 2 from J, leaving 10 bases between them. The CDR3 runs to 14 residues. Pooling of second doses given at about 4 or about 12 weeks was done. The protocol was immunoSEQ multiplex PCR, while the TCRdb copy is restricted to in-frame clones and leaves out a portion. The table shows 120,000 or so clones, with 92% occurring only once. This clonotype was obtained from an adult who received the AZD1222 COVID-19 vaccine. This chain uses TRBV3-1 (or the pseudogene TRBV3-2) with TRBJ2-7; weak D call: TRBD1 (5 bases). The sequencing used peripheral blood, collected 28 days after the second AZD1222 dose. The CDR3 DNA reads TGTGCCAGCAGCCAAAGGGGCTCAACCTACGAGCAGTACTTC. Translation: CASSQRGSTYEQYF.